The 26 T cell receptor beta chains below come from one sample, sequenced in a study of blood T cell repertoires in COVID-19. The protocol was immunoSEQ multiplex PCR, while the TCRdb copy is restricted to in-frame clones and leaves out a portion. The sample lists roughly 110,000 clones; approximately 86% were seen once. Source material: peripheral blood. These receptors were taken from a man aged 40-55 years with acute or convalescent COVID-19.

The chain joins TRBV5-1 to TRBJ2-7; 11 bases agree with TRBD2. Looked up from germline, CDR1 is SGHRS and CDR2 is YFSETQ. Losses at the gene ends were 4 bases for V and 3 bases for J; bases not matched to a gene: 9. The CDR3 extends over 16 amino acids. The DNA of the CDR3 is TGCGCCAGCAGCACGCGCCCTAGCGGGGGGCTCTACGAGCAGTACTTC. The encoded protein is CASSTRPSGGLYEQYF.

This rearrangement joins TRBV24-1 to TRBJ2-3, with D possibly being TRBD1 (6 bases). CDR3 size: 15 residues. Trimming took off 9 bases at V and 3 bases at J, with 18 bases between the two ends. The germline V gene encodes CDR1 KGHDR and CDR2 SFDVKD. CDR3 residues: CATDTGSVSTDTQYF. CDR3 nucleotide sequence: TGTGCCACCGATACAGGGTCGGTCTCTACAGATACGCAGTATTTT.

The chain couples TRBV19 to TRBJ2-1, with 10 positions matching TRBD2. The germline V gene has CDR1 LNHDA and CDR2 SQIVND (reference sequence). The CDR3 is made up of 17 amino acids. After removal of 3 bases from V and 5 bases from J, the junction contained 10 bases not matched to a gene. The DNA of the CDR3 is TGTGCCAGTAGTATTAGGGCTAGCGGGAGACAAAACAATGAGCAGTTCTTC. This gives the protein CASSIRASGRQNNEQFF.

This chain joins TRBV11-2 and TRBJ2-3; 10 nucleotides line up with TRBD1. Germline CDR1 SGHAT, CDR2 FQNNGV. V dropped 4 bases and J dropped 6; count of bases not matched to a gene: 16. The CDR3 runs to 18 residues. The chain's CDR3 is CASSSRSPWTGGADTQYF. The CDR3 region has the DNA TGTGCCAGCAGCTCGCGGTCACCTTGGACAGGGGGAGCCGATACGCAGTATTTT.

This clone showed up just once. The rearrangement joins TRBV24-1 to TRBJ1-2; weak D call: TRBD1 (6 bases). The CDR3 has 14 residues. Deletions cut 0 bases from V and 2 bases from J, with 6 bases between. The germline V gene has CDR1 KGHDR and CDR2 SFDVKD. The CDR3, as DNA: TGTGCCACCAGTGATTTGACAGGGAACTATGGCTACACCTTC. Translated, it gives CATSDLTGNYGYTF.

The chain couples TRBV25-1 to TRBJ1-1; tentatively, D is TRBD1 (5 bases). There are 14 residues in the CDR3. The germline V gene encodes CDR1 MGHDK and CDR2 SYGVNS. The ends were cut back, 4 bases at V and 4 bases at J, with 13 bases in the middle. The chain's CDR3 is CASSGWGGVTEAFF. For the CDR3, the DNA is TGTGCCAGCAGTGGTTGGGGGGGAGTCACTGAAGCTTTCTTT.

V usage is TRBV6-5 and J usage is TRBJ2-7; tentatively, D is TRBD1 (6 bases). Germline CDR1 MNHEY, CDR2 SVGAGI. There are 11 residues in the CDR3. V lost 10 bases to trimming and J lost 5 bases, with 12 bases between them. The CDR3 coding sequence is TGTGCCACCCAGGGGTCCCACGAGCAGTACTTC. This encodes CATQGSHEQYF.

This clone was seen a single time. This chain links TRBV2 with TRBJ2-5, with TRBD2 identical over 9 bases. CDR1 and CDR2 from the germline V gene are SNHLY and FYNNEI. The CDR3 contains 14 residues. The V segment lost 8 bases and the J segment 4 bases; nucleotides outside the gene matches: 8. The CDR3 DNA reads as TGTGCCAGCGGCGGGAGGGCCGAAGGAGAGACCCAGTACTTC. Translation gives CASGGRAEGETQYF.

V and J are TRBV6-5 and TRBJ2-7, with TRBD1 matching over 8 bases. This CDR3 has 15 amino acids. V gave up 7 bases and J gave up 1 base; unmatched junction bases: 9. The germline V gene encodes CDR1 MNHEY and CDR2 SVGAGI. CDR3 amino acids: CASIEMGTGSYEQYF. In DNA, the CDR3 is TGTGCCAGCATCGAAATGGGGACAGGTTCCTACGAGCAGTACTTC.

The rearrangement joins TRBV30 to TRBJ1-6; a possible D gene is TRBD1 (5 bases). V lost 0 bases and J 14 bases, leaving 11 bases between the germline ends. Germline-derived CDR1 and CDR2 are GTSNPN and SVGIG (reference sequence). This CDR3 region has 12 residues. CDR3 region: CAWSVLVGALHF. CDR3 sequence (DNA): TGTGCCTGGAGTGTATTGGTAGGGGCCCTCCACTTT.

This chain joins TRBV5-5 and TRBJ1-5, with 7 bases lining up with TRBD1. The CDR3 has 16 amino acids. The trim removed 4 bases at V and 0 bases at J, leaving 7 bases unmatched. In germline, CDR1 is SGHKS, CDR2 YYEKEE (reference sequence). The CDR3 DNA reads as TGTGCCAGCAGCCTATTACAGGGGAATAGCAATCAGCCCCAGCATTTT. Translation: CASSLLQGNSNQPQHF.

This rearrangement joins TRBV5-4 to TRBJ2-7, with 9 bases identical to TRBD2. CDR1 is SGHNT, CDR2 YYREEE, per germline (reference sequence). With V trimmed by 5 bases and J by 5 bases, 5 bases remained unmatched. The CDR3 length is 13 residues. The CDR3 here is CASRGREGHEQYF. The CDR3 DNA reads as TGTGCCAGCAGAGGGCGGGAGGGGCACGAGCAGTACTTC.

This chain uses TRBV11-2 with TRBJ2-6, with a possible D match to TRBD2 (5 bases). The CDR3 loop spans 16 amino acids. Germline assignment: CDR1 SGHAT and CDR2 FQNNGV. With 5 bases removed from V and 0 bases from J, the gap between germline ends came to 11 bases. CDR3 DNA sequence: TGTGCCAGCAGCCTAGCCCCTAGCTCTGGGGCCAACGTCCTGACTTTC. It is translated as CASSLAPSSGANVLTF. The full variable domain, its missing parts supplied by reference TRBV11-2 and TRBJ2-6, is EAGVAQSPRYKIIEKRQSVAFWCNPISGHATLYWYQQILGQGPKLLIQFQNNGVVDDSQLPKDRFSAERLKGVDSTLKIQPAKLEDSAVYLCASSLAPSSGANVLTFGAGSRLTVL.

The chain links TRBV19 to TRBJ1-3, with a tentative D call TRBD1 (5 bases). The germline V and J ends were trimmed by 3 bases and 2 bases, with 8 bases remaining between them. The CDR3 loop spans 14 amino acids. From germline, CDR1 is LNHDA and CDR2 SQIVND (reference sequence). DNA of the CDR3: TGTGCCAGTAGTATCAGCAGGGCTGGAAACACCATATATTTT. This encodes CASSISRAGNTIYF.

The V gene is TRBV11-3, the J gene TRBJ1-1; tentatively, D is TRBD1 (5 bases). V gave up 5 bases and J gave up 5 bases, with 12 bases separating them. CDR3 length equals 13 residues. Germline V gives CDR1 SGHNT, CDR2 YENEEA. CDR3 nucleotide sequence: TGTGCCAGCAGCCAAGACAGTGGAACTGAAGCTTTCTTT. Amino acid sequence: CASSQDSGTEAFF.

This sequence joins TRBV7-8 and TRBJ1-2; 8 bases are a match to TRBD1. The trim removed 4 bases at V and 4 bases at J, leaving 11 bases unmatched. From germline, CDR1 is SGHVS and CDR2 FQNEAQ. CDR3 length: 16 amino acids. The CDR3 DNA follows: TGTGCCAGCAGCTCGCAGAGGACAGGGTCGACCTATGGCTACACCTTC. It is translated as CASSSQRTGSTYGYTF.

The chain has TRBV5-1 and TRBJ2-1; TRBD2 agrees at 10 bases. Germline CDR1 reads SGHRS; CDR2 reads YFSETQ. This CDR3 has 17 amino acids. J was trimmed by 8 bases and V by 5 bases; bases with no gene match: 16. CDR3 sequence: CASRPGAGGTSAHEQFF. Here the CDR3 DNA reads TGCGCCAGCAGGCCTGGGGCGGGCGGGACTAGCGCGCATGAGCAGTTCTTC.

The CDR3 nucleotides are TGTGCCTGGAGTGTACACGGGGGGCCAGATACGCAGTATTTT. Amino acid sequence: CAWSVHGGPDTQYF. V and J are TRBV30 and TRBJ2-3; maybe TRBD2 (7 bases). The CDR3 consists of 14 residues. Germline values: CDR1 GTSNPN, CDR2 SVGIG (reference sequence). The V gene lost 0 bases and the J gene lost 4 bases, with 11 bases spanning the gap. Combining the CDR3 with reference TRBV30 and TRBJ2-3 gives the whole variable domain SQTIHQWPATLVQPVGSPLSLECTVEGTSNPNLYWYRQAAGRGLQLLFYSVGIGQISSEVPQNLSASRPQDRQFILSSKKLLLSDSGFYLCAWSVHGGPDTQYFGPGTRLTVL.

The chain links TRBV6-2 or TRBV6-3 to TRBJ1-1; the D gene is possibly TRBD1 (6 bases). The CDR3 spans 13 residues. The germline CDR1 and CDR2 sequences are MNHEY and SVGEGT. The V end was cut by 6 bases, the J end by 6 bases, with 14 bases between. CDR3 protein: CASSRGQFSEAFF. The CDR3 DNA reads TGTGCCAGCAGCCGGGGACAATTCTCTGAAGCTTTCTTT.

The chain joins TRBV6-5 to TRBJ2-4; D perhaps matches TRBD1 (6 bases). The CDR3 covers 15 residues. The germline V gene has CDR1 MNHEY and CDR2 SVGAGI. The V end lost 7 bases, the J end lost 1 base, and 14 bases lay between the germline ends. The CDR3 is CASTLITGAKNIQYF. The CDR3 nucleotides are TGTGCCAGCACCCTTATTACAGGGGCCAAAAACATTCAGTACTTC.

This clone was detected only a few times. The rearrangement uses TRBV5-1 and TRBJ1-5; 8 bases map to TRBD1. Germline V gene lookup returns CDR1 SGHRS and CDR2 YFSETQ. Germline trimming cut 0 bases from V and 1 base from J; bases unmatched to any gene: 3. The CDR3 consists of 16 residues. In nucleotides, the CDR3 is TGCGCCAGCAGCTTGGGGACAGGGATGAGCAATCAGCCCCAGCATTTT. This encodes CASSLGTGMSNQPQHF.

This clone was observed once. The chain carries TRBV6-2 or TRBV6-3 and TRBJ2-3; 9 positions match TRBD2. CDR3 length: 12 residues. Germline lookup yields CDR1 MNHEY and CDR2 SVGEGT. V was pared by 5 bases and J by 11 bases, with 5 bases of the junction left unmatched. CDR3 nucleotides: TGTGCCAGCAGTCTTAGCGGGAGTCTGCAGTATTTT. Residues: CASSLSGSLQYF.

V and J are TRBV21-1 and TRBJ1-1; TRBD1 is the table's D call, not checked against the DNA. TRBV21-1 counts as a pseudogene. CDR3 size: 20 residues. CDR3 sequence reads: CASSGKNFRNLTRINTEAFF. The CDR3, as DNA: TGTGCCAGCAGCGGTAAGAACTTCCGGAATTTGACACGAATCAACACTGAAGCTTTCTTT.

This chain links TRBV5-4 with TRBJ2-7, with 14 positions matching TRBD2. V lost 0 bases to trimming and J lost 5 bases; unmatched junction nucleotides: 7. The CDR3 sequence is 17 residues long. Germline V gene sequence: CDR1 SGHNT, CDR2 YYREEE (reference sequence). The DNA of the CDR3 is TGTGCCAGCAGCTTGGGGGGATGGGGACTAGCGGGAGACGAGCAGTACTTC. This gives the protein CASSLGGWGLAGDEQYF.

About this clone: The same CDR3 also results from other DNA sequences found in this sample. The chain links TRBV5-1 to TRBJ2-5; perhaps TRBD2 as D (6 bases). The germline V gene has CDR1 SGHRS and CDR2 YFSETQ. Trimming stripped 1 base from V and 1 base from J, with 8 bases between. The CDR3 covers 14 residues. This chain's CDR3 is CASSLTGLQETQYF. The CDR3 nucleotides are TGCGCCAGCAGCTTGACGGGACTCCAAGAGACCCAGTACTTC.

In its sample, this clone was seen once. The chain links TRBV30 to TRBJ1-3; a possible D gene is TRBD1 (6 bases). Trimming took off 1 base at V and 5 bases at J, with 12 bases between the two ends. Germline V gives CDR1 GTSNPN, CDR2 SVGIG (reference sequence). The CDR3 spans 14 residues. The CDR3: CAWSAGASRNTIYF. Here the CDR3 DNA reads TGTGCCTGGAGTGCAGGGGCTAGTAGAAACACCATATATTTT.